This TCR beta chain was recorded in a study of T cell changes during pregnancy in multiple sclerosis. TCRdb's copy holds only in-frame clones and misses some; the assay was immunoSEQ multiplex PCR. The sample holds 65,000 to 90,000 clones, roughly 92% seen once. CDR3 length: 16 residues. Germline loops: CDR1 SNHLY, CDR2 FYNNEI. Unmatched junction bases numbered 8, after V lost 2 bases and J lost 3 bases. The specimen comprised peripheral blood, sampled in the second trimester of pregnancy. The receptor comes from a female donor with multiple sclerosis, enrolled in a pregnancy study. This rearrangement joins TRBV2 to TRBJ2-3; TRBD1 matches at 7 bases. The CDR3 coding sequence is TGTGCCAGCAGTGAACAGGGGGACGTTGGGACAGATACGCAGTATTTT. Protein sequence: CASSEQGDVGTDTQYF.